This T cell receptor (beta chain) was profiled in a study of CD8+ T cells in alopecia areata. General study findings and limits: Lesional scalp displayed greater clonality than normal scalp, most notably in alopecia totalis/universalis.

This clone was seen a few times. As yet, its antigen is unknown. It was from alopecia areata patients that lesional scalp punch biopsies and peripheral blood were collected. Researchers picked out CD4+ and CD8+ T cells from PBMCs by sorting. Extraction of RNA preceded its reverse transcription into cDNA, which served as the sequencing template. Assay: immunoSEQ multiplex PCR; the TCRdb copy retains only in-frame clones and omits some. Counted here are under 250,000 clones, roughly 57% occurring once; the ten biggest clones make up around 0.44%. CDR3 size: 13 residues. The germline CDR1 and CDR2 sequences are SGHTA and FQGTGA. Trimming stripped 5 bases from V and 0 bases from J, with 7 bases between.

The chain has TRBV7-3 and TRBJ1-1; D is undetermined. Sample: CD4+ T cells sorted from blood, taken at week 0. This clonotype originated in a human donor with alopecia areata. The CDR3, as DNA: TGTGCCAGCAGCACTGACTTGAACACTGAAGCTTTCTTT. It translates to CASSTDLNTEAFF.